This TCR beta chain was sequenced during a study of cytomegalovirus exposure and HLA in healthy donors. Broader study findings: Later on, analysis showed that most CMV-associated TCR beta chains appeared to be HLA-restricted. Some segments of the V type, notably TRBV6-2 and TRBV6-3, were excluded as indistinguishable.

Details on this clone: Antigen: not known.

V gave up 4 bases and J gave up 14 bases; unmatched junction bases: 9. Looked up from germline, CDR1 is SGHTA and CDR2 is FQGNSA. The CDR3 contains 13 residues. The primer mix had 60 Vbeta and 13 Jbeta primers. Sequencing was performed with immunoSEQ multiplex PCR; in TCRdb, only in-frame clones are kept and a portion is missing. The sample contains about 120,000 clones, about 75% of which appear only once. The sample was PBMCs. The clonotype was recovered from a woman in her thirties or forties in good health and CMV-seropositive. The chain has TRBV7-2 and TRBJ1-3; 9 positions match TRBD1. The CDR3 nucleotides are TGTGCCAGCAGCTCAACGGGACAGGGCGTCCTATATTTT. Translated, it gives CASSSTGQGVLYF. The whole variable domain, filled in from reference TRBV7-2 and TRBJ1-3, reads GAGVSQSPSNKVTEKGKDVELRCDPISGHTALYWYRQSLGQGLEFLIYFQGNSAPDKSGLPSDRFSAERTGGSVSTLTIQRTQQEDSAVYLCASSSTGQGVLYFGEGSWLTVV.